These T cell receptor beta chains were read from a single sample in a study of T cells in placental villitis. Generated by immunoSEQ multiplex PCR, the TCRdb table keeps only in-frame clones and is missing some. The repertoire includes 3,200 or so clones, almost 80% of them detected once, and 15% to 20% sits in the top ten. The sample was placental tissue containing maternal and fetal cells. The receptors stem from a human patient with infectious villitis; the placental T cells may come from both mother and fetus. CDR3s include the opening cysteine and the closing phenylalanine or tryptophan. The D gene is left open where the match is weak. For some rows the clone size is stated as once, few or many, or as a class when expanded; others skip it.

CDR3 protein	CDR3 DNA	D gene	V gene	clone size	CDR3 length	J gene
CAWRGRGETQYF	TGTGCCTGGAGAGGACGAGGGGAGACCCAGTACTTC	NA	TRBV30	NA	12	TRBJ2-5
CASGDRRGPERETQYF	TGTGCCAGCGGTGATCGAAGGGGGCCAGAGAGAGAGACCCAGTACTTC	TRBD1	TRBV2	NA	16	TRBJ2-5
CASSFIGSFGSYEQYF	TGTGCCAGCAGTTTCATTGGAAGCTTTGGTTCCTACGAGCAGTACTTC	NA	TRBV27	NA	16	TRBJ2-7
CASSLEALGANVLTF	TGTGCCAGCAGTTTGGAGGCGCTAGGGGCCAACGTCCTGACTTTC	NA	TRBV28	NA	15	TRBJ2-6
CASSQDDGQGSYYTF	TGCGCCAGCAGCCAAGATGACGGACAGGGATCCTACTACACCTTC	TRBD1	TRBV4-3	few	15	TRBJ1-2
CASSLSRGNTEAFF	TGCGCCAGCAGCCTTTCTCGGGGTAACACTGAAGCTTTCTTT	NA	TRBV5-1	once	14	TRBJ1-1
CASSTPTAGASYGYTF	TGTGCCAGCAGTACACCAACCGCCGGGGCCTCCTATGGCTACACCTTC	NA	TRBV28	once	16	TRBJ1-2
CALGTGNTIYF	TGTGCCTTGGGGACTGGAAACACCATATATTTT	NA	TRBV30	NA	11	TRBJ1-3
CAWSPDRGQPQHF	TGTGCCTGGAGCCCCGACAGGGGGCAGCCCCAGCATTTT	TRBD1	TRBV30	few	13	TRBJ1-5
CASSPSSGGSYNEQFF	TGCGCCAGCAGCCCATCTAGCGGGGGCTCCTACAATGAGCAGTTCTTC	TRBD2	TRBV4-3	NA	16	TRBJ2-1
CTSSQAPGGPYNEQFF	TGCACCAGCAGCCAAGCCCCGGGGGGACCCTACAATGAGCAGTTCTTC	NA	TRBV1	NA	16	TRBJ2-1
CASSPRESSTDTQYF	TGTGCCAGCTCCCCAAGGGAGAGTAGCACAGATACGCAGTATTTT	NA	TRBV18	once	15	TRBJ2-3
CALGQGNSPLHF	TGTGCCTTGGGACAGGGGAATTCACCCCTCCACTTT	TRBD1	TRBV30	once	12	TRBJ1-6
CARRDFSSNQPQHF	TGTGCCAGGAGGGACTTTTCTAGCAATCAGCCCCAGCATTTT	NA	TRBV6-4	NA	14	TRBJ1-5
CASSDLAGGGNEQFF	TGTGCCAGCAGTGATCTAGCGGGGGGCGGCAATGAGCAGTTCTTC	TRBD2	TRBV6-1	NA	15	TRBJ2-1
CASSPPGTHLRETQYF	TGTGCCAGCAGCCCGCCGGGTACCCACCTCCGAGAGACCCAGTACTTC	NA	TRBV7-9	NA	16	TRBJ2-5
CASRGQGADGYTEAFF	TGTGCCAGCAGAGGACAGGGGGCTGATGGGTACACTGAAGCTTTCTTT	TRBD1	TRBV27	NA	16	TRBJ1-1
CASSYQGANEQFF	TGTGCCAGCAGTTACCAGGGGGCCAATGAGCAGTTCTTC	TRBD1	TRBV6-6	NA	13	TRBJ2-1
CASSFEGAGTDTQYF	TGTGCCAGCAGCTTCGAAGGGGCGGGCACAGATACGCAGTATTTT	NA	TRBV7-6	once	15	TRBJ2-3
CASSRLNSPLHF	TGTGCCAGCAGCCGATTAAATTCACCCCTCCACTTT	NA	TRBV2	few	12	TRBJ1-6
CAWSGQYEQFF	TGTGCCTGGAGCGGTCAGTATGAGCAGTTCTTC	NA	TRBV30	NA	11	TRBJ2-1
CASSSSGANTGELFF	TGTGCCAGCAGCTCTAGCGGGGCGAACACCGGGGAGCTGTTTTTT	TRBD2	TRBV7-9	NA	15	TRBJ2-2
CASSQDGVWYGYTF	TGTGCCAGCAGCCAAGATGGGGTGTGGTATGGCTACACCTTC	NA	TRBV14	NA	14	TRBJ1-2
CAWSGGWNYGYTF	TGTGCCTGGAGCGGGGGGTGGAACTATGGCTACACCTTC	NA	TRBV30	NA	13	TRBJ1-2
CASSGAWDEQFF	TGTGCCAGTAGCGGGGCTTGGGATGAGCAGTTCTTC	TRBD2	TRBV28	NA	12	TRBJ2-1
CASSYSNPLLALQETQYF	TGTGCCAGCAGTTACTCTAACCCCCTCCTAGCGTTACAAGAGACCCAGTACTTC	NA	TRBV6-2/TRBV6-3	NA	18	TRBJ2-5
CASSQSLGNEQFF	TGTGCCAGCAGCCAATCCCTGGGGAATGAGCAGTTCTTC	NA	TRBV3-1/TRBV3-2	NA	13	TRBJ2-1
CASSLATEAFF	TGTGCCAGCAGCTTAGCGACTGAAGCTTTCTTT	NA	TRBV7-9	NA	11	TRBJ1-1
CSASRAGNEQFF	TGCAGTGCTAGTCGGGCAGGGAATGAGCAGTTCTTC	NA	TRBV20-1	NA	12	TRBJ2-1
CASSLPGERKLFF	TGTGCCAGCAGCCTGCCAGGGGAAAGAAAACTGTTTTTT	NA	TRBV5-6	NA	13	TRBJ1-4
CASSLDLADTQYF	TGTGCCAGCAGCTTAGACCTCGCAGATACGCAGTATTTT	NA	TRBV7-6	NA	13	TRBJ2-3
CASSLGTRGLQETQYF	TGCGCCAGCAGCTTAGGGACTAGGGGCTTACAAGAGACCCAGTACTTC	TRBD2	TRBV5-1	once	16	TRBJ2-5
CSVELLAGGPFF	TGCAGCGTTGAATTGCTAGCGGGGGGGCCCTTCTTC	TRBD2	TRBV29-1	NA	12	TRBJ2-1
CASSEGEGNNSPLHF	TGTGCCAGCAGTGAAGGGGAGGGAAATAATTCACCCCTCCACTTT	NA	TRBV6-1	NA	15	TRBJ1-6
CATSDRVFNSPLHF	TGTGCCACCAGCGACAGGGTTTTTAATTCACCCCTCCACTTT	TRBD1	TRBV15	NA	14	TRBJ1-6
CASSARRGGRGTRELFF	TGTGCCAGCAGTGCCAGGAGGGGGGGGCGTGGCACCAGGGAGCTGTTTTTT	NA	TRBV2	NA	17	TRBJ2-2
CASSMDREETQYF	TGTGCCAGTAGTATGGACAGGGAAGAGACCCAGTACTTC	TRBD1	TRBV19	NA	13	TRBJ2-5
CASSPRDRGFGEQYF	TGTGCCAGCAGCCCCCGGGACAGGGGCTTCGGAGAGCAGTACTTC	TRBD1	TRBV7-3	NA	15	TRBJ2-7
CASGLLQGYSNQPQHF	TGTGCTAGTGGACTACTACAGGGTTATAGCAATCAGCCCCAGCATTTT	NA	TRBV12-5	few	16	TRBJ1-5
CATRTGGDSPLHF	TGTGCCACCCGGACAGGGGGGGATTCACCCCTCCACTTT	TRBD1	TRBV10-3	NA	13	TRBJ1-6
CASSRAATEAFF	TGTGCCAGCAGTAGGGCCGCTACTGAAGCTTTCTTT	NA	TRBV2	NA	12	TRBJ1-1
CASSQGTENSPLHF	TGTGCCAGCAGCCAAGGGACAGAAAATTCACCCCTCCACTTT	NA	TRBV4-2	few	14	TRBJ1-6
CASSETGGTGNTIYF	TGTGCCAGCAGTGAGACAGGGGGAACTGGAAACACCATATATTTT	TRBD1	TRBV6-1	NA	15	TRBJ1-3
CASSQDRGSSYEQYF	TGCGCCAGCAGCCAAGACAGGGGGAGCTCCTACGAGCAGTACTTC	TRBD1	TRBV4-3	NA	15	TRBJ2-7
CASSQDMGTGDYGYTF	TGCGCCAGCAGCCAAGATATGGGGACAGGGGACTATGGCTACACCTTC	TRBD1	TRBV4-1	NA	16	TRBJ1-2